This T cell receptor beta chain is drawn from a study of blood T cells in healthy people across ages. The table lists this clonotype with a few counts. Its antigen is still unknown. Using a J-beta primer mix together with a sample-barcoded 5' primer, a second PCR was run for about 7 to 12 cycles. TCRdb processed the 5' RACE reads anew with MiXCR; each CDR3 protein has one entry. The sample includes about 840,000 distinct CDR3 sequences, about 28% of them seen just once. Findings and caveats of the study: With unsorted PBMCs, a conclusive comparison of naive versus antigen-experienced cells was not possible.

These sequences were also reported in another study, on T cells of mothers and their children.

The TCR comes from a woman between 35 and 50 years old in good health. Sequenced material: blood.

CDR3 in DNA: TGTGCCAGCAGCTTCCGGGGGGACAGGGGTGACTATGGCTACACCTTC. Protein sequence: CASSFRGDRGDYGYTF. This chain connects TRBV7-3 to TRBJ1-2; TRBD1 matches at 10 bases. Trimming removed 3 bases from V and 3 bases from J; junction bases left unmatched: 7. CDR1 and CDR2 from the germline V gene are SGHTA and FQGTGA. This CDR3 has 16 amino acids.